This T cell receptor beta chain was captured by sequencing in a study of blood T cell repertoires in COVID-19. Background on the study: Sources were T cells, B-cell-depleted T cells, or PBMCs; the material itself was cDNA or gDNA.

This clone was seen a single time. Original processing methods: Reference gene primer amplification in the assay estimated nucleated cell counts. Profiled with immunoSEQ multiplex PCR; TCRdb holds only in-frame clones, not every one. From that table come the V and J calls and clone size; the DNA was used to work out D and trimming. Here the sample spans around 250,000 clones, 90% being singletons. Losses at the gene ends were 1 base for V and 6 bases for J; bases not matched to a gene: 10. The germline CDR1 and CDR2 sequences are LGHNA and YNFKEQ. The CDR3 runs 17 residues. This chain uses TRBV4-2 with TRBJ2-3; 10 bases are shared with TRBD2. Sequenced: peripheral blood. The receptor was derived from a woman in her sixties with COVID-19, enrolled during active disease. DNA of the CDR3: TGTGCCAGCAGCCAAGTACAAGCGGGGGGGCCCCGGGATACGCAGTATTTT. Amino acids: CASSQVQAGGPRDTQYF.